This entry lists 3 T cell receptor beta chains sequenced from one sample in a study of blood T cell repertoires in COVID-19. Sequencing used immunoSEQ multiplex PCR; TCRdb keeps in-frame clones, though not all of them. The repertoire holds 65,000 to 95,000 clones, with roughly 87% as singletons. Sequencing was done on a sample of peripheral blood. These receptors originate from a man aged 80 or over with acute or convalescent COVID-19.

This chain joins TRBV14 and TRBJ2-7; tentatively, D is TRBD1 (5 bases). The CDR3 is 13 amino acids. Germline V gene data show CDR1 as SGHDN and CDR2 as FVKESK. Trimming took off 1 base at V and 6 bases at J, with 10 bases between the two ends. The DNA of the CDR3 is TGTGCCAGCAGCCAAGTAAGGGGCGGCGAGCAGTACTTC. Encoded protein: CASSQVRGGEQYF.

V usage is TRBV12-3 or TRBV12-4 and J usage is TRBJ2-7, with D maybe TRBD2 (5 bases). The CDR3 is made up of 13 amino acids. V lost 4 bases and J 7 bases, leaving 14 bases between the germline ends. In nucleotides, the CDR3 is TGTGCCAGCAGTTCCCTAGGCAGAGGGGAGCAGTACTTC. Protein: CASSSLGRGEQYF.

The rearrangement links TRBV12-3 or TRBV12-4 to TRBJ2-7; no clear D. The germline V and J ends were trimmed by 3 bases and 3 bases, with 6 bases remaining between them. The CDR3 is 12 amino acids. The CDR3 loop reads CASSFSVYEQYF. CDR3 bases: TGTGCCAGCAGTTTCTCGGTCTACGAGCAGTACTTC.